This passage covers 7 T cell receptor beta chains from one sample sequenced in a study of cytomegalovirus exposure and HLA in healthy donors. The protocol was immunoSEQ multiplex PCR, while the TCRdb copy is restricted to in-frame clones and leaves out a portion. The data hold about 160,000 clones, with under 90% observed a single time. Sequencing input: PBMCs. All receptors derive from a woman between 18 and 29 years old in good health and CMV-seropositive.

This chain connects TRBV5-4 to TRBJ2-5, with D possibly being TRBD2 (6 bases). There are 14 residues in the CDR3. Germline values: CDR1 SGHNT, CDR2 YYREEE (reference sequence). V was clipped by 1 base and J by 7 bases, with 14 bases between them. The chain's CDR3 is CASSLSAGTGTQYF. The CDR3 region has the DNA TGTGCCAGCAGCTTGTCGGCGGGAACGGGGACCCAGTACTTC.

The chain combines TRBV7-3 with TRBJ2-3, with a possible D match to TRBD1 (6 bases). V was pared by 5 bases and J by 0 bases, with 12 bases between. Germline V lookup: CDR1 SGHTA, CDR2 FQGTGA. There are 15 residues in the CDR3. The CDR3 is CASSVDRISTDTQYF. In DNA, the CDR3 is TGTGCCAGCAGCGTCGACAGGATAAGCACAGATACGCAGTATTTT.

The rearrangement links TRBV10-3 to TRBJ2-2, with 7 bases fitting TRBD1. Unmatched junction bases numbered 10, after V lost 10 bases and J lost 5 bases. From germline, CDR1 is ENHRY and CDR2 SYGVKD. The CDR3 is 14 amino acids. In nucleotides, the CDR3 is TGTGCCACCAACGCCGGACAGGTTACCGGGGAGCTGTTTTTT. It codes for CATNAGQVTGELFF.

This clone was counted between two and nine times. V and J are TRBV27 and TRBJ1-2, with D possibly being TRBD1 (5 bases). Germline V lookup: CDR1 MNHEY, CDR2 SMNVEV (reference sequence). This CDR3 contains 13 residues. Trimming pared 6 bases from V and 4 bases from J, leaving 12 bases between. The DNA of the CDR3 is TGTGCCAGCAGCCTGGACACATCCTATGGCTACACCTTC. It specifies CASSLDTSYGYTF.

This clone occurred a few times. V usage is TRBV5-4 and J usage is TRBJ2-7, with 9 bases matching TRBD1. The germline V gene has CDR1 SGHNT and CDR2 YYREEE (reference sequence). CDR3 length: 16 amino acids. With 0 bases clipped from V and 3 bases from J, the junction kept 7 bases outside the gene matches. The chain's CDR3 is CASSLGGQGTFYEQYF. The CDR3 DNA is TGTGCCAGCAGCTTGGGGGGACAGGGCACCTTCTACGAGCAGTACTTC.

V gene TRBV19 combines with J gene TRBJ1-5; 9 bases are shared with TRBD1. The CDR3 sequence is 16 residues long. CDR1 is LNHDA and CDR2 is SQIVND in the germline V gene (reference sequence). Unmatched junction bases numbered 7, after V lost 5 bases and J lost 2 bases. The CDR3 spells CASSLRTGVGNQPQHF. The CDR3 DNA reads as TGTGCCAGTAGTCTCCGGACAGGGGTGGGCAATCAGCCCCAGCATTTT. The full variable domain, with the rest looked up from reference TRBV19 and TRBJ1-5, is DGGITQSPKYLFRKEGQNVTLSCEQNLNHDAMYWYRQDPGQGLRLIYYSQIVNDFQKGDIAEGYSVSREKKESFPLTVTSAQKNPTAFYLCASSLRTGVGNQPQHFGDGTRLSIL.

V is TRBV7-2 and J is TRBJ2-7; 12 bases fit TRBD2. Per germline, CDR1 SGHTA and CDR2 FQGNSA. V shed 5 bases and J 4 bases; nucleotides not matched to a gene: 9. The CDR3 is 16 amino acids. CDR3 nucleotides: TGTGCCAGCAGCCCGAGGACTAGCGGGGTCCTTTACGAGCAGTACTTC. It yields the protein CASSPRTSGVLYEQYF. The full variable domain, rest sourced from reference TRBV7-2 and TRBJ2-7, is GAGVSQSPSNKVTEKGKDVELRCDPISGHTALYWYRQSLGQGLEFLIYFQGNSAPDKSGLPSDRFSAERTGGSVSTLTIQRTQQEDSAVYLCASSPRTSGVLYEQYFGPGTRLTVT.